This TCR beta chain was sequenced for a study of cytomegalovirus exposure and HLA in healthy donors. The CDR3 contains 13 residues. Germline lookup yields CDR1 ENHRY and CDR2 SYGVKD. Study results and limitations: CMV antigen specificity was confirmed in vitro for a few CMV-associated chains.

The validation cohort, a group of 100 to 150 subjects, included the donors and was separate from the roughly 620-subject first cohort. A note on this clone: What it recognizes is unknown. The junction departs from the called germline gene at one end, perhaps through a read error.

Measured with immunoSEQ multiplex PCR; TCRdb has only the in-frame clones, and not every one. The repertoire holds about 280,000 clones, 70% to 90% seen once, with about 0.99% in the top ten. The rearrangement links TRBV10-3 to TRBJ2-1; the match to TRBD2 covers 7 bases. This sequence originates from a woman aged 18 to 35 in good health and CMV-seronegative. Sequenced material: PBMCs. The CDR3 loop reads CATQLATQSGVLF. The CDR3 DNA reads TGTGCCACCCAGCTCGCCACCCAGAGCGGGGTCCTCTTC.